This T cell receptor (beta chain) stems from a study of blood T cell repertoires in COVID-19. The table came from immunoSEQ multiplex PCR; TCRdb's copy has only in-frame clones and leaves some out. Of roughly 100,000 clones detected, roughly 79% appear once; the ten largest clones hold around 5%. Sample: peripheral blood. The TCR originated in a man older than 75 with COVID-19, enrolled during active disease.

CDR3 in amino acids: CASSLGGQGRGYTF. CDR3 nucleotides: TGTGCCAGCAGCTTAGGGGGACAGGGTCGTGGCTACACCTTC. The J gene is TRBJ1-2, the V gene TRBV7-8; 9 nucleotides match TRBD1. Germline CDR1 reads SGHVS; CDR2 reads FQNEAQ. This CDR3 contains 14 residues. Trimming cost V 1 base and J 7 bases; bases outside gene matches: 4. Combining the CDR3 with reference TRBV7-8 and TRBJ1-2 gives the whole variable domain GAGVSQSPRYKVAKRGQDVALRCDPISGHVSLFWYQQALGQGPEFLTYFQNEAQLDKSGLPSDRFFAERPEGSVSTLKIQRTQQEDSAVYLCASSLGGQGRGYTFGSGTRLTVV.